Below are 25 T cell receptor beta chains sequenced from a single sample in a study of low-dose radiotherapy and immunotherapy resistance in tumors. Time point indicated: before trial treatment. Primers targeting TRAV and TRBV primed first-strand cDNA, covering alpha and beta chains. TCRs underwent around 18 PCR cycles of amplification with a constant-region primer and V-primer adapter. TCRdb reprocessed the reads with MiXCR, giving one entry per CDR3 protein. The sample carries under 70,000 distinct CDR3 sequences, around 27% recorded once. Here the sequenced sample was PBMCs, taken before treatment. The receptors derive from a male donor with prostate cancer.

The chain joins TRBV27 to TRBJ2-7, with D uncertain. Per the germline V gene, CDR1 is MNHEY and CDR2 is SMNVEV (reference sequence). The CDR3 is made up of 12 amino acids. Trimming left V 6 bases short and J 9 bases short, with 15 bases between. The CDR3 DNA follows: TGTGCCAGCAGCCTACCGAAGAGTTGGCAGTACTTC. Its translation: CASSLPKSWQYF.

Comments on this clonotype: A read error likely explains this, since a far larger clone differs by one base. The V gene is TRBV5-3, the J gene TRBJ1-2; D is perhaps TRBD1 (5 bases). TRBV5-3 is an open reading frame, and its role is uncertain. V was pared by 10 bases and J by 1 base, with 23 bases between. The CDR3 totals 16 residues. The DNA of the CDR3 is TGTGCCTGCAGCTTGGCGTTATTCAGGGTTAACTATGGCTACACCTTC. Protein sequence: CACSLALFRVNYGYTF.

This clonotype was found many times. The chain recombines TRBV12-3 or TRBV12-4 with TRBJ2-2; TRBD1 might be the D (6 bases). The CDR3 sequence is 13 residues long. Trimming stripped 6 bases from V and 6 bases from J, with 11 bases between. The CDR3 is CASRRTAAGELFF. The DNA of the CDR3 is TGTGCCAGCAGGCGGACAGCGGCCGGGGAGCTGTTTTTT.

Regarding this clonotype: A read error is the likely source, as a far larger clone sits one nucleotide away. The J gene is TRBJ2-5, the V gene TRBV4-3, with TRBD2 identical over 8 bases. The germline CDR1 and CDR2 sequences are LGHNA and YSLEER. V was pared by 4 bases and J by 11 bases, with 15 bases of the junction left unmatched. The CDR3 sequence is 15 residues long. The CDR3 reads CASSLGGAGDNEQYF. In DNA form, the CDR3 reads TGCGCCAGCAGCCTCGGGGGAGCGGGAGACAATGAGCAGTACTTC.

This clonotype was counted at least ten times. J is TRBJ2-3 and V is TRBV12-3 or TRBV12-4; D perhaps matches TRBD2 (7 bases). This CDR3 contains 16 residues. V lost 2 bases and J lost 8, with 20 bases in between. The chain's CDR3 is CASSLLAGASFGTQYF. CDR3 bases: TGTGCCAGCAGTTTACTGGCGGGGGCCTCGTTCGGTACGCAGTATTTT.

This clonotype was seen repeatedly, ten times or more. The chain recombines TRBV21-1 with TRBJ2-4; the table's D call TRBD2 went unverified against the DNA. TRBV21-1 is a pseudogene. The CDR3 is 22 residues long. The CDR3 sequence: CASSKVYVSQAGDRGAKNIQYF. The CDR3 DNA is TGTGCCAGCAGCAAAGTCTACGTTTCCCAAGCGGGAGATCGGGGGGCCAAAAACATTCAGTACTTC.

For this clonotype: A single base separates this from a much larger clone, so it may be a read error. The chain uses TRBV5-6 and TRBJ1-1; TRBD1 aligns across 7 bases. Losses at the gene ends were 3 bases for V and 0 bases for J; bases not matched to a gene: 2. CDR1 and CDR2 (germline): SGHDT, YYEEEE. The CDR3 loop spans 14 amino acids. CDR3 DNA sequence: TGTGCCAGCAGCTCGACAGGGCTGAACACTGAAGCTTTCTTT. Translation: CASSSTGLNTEAFF.

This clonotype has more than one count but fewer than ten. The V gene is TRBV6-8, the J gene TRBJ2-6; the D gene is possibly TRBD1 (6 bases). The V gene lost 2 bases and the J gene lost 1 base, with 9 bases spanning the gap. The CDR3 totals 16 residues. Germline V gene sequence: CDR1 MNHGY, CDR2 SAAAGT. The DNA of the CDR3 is TGTGCCAGCAGTTACGGACAGCCTTCTGGGGCCAACGTCCTGACTTTC. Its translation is CASSYGQPSGANVLTF.

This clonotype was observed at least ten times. The CDR3 protein is CSSTGRNTGELFF. For the CDR3, the DNA is TGCAGCTCCACAGGGCGGAACACCGGGGAGCTGTTTTTT. The rearrangement uses TRBV29-1 and TRBJ2-2; D possibly corresponds to TRBD1 (6 bases). Germline V gene lookup returns CDR1 SQVTM and CDR2 ANQGSEA. This CDR3 is 13 amino acids long. Trimming shortened V by 8 bases and J by 1 base, and 11 bases separated the two germline ends.

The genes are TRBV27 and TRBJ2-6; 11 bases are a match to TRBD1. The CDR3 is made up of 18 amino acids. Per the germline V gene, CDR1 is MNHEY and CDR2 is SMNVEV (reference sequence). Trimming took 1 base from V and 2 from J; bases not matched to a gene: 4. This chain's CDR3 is CASSLFGQGAPGANVLTF. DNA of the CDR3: TGTGCCAGCAGTTTATTTGGACAGGGGGCGCCTGGGGCCAACGTCCTGACTTTC.

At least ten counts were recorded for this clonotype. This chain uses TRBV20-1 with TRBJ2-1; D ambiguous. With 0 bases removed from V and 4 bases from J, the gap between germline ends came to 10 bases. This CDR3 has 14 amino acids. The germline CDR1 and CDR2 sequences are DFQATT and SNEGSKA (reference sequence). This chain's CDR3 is CSARDRARYNEQFF. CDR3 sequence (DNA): TGCAGTGCTAGAGATCGGGCCAGGTACAATGAGCAGTTCTTC.

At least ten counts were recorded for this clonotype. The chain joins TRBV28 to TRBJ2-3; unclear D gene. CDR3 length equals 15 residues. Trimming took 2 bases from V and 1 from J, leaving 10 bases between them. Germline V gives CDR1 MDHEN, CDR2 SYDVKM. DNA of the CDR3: TGTGCCAGCAGTTTAACCGGTCGGGGCACAGATACGCAGTATTTT. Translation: CASSLTGRGTDTQYF.

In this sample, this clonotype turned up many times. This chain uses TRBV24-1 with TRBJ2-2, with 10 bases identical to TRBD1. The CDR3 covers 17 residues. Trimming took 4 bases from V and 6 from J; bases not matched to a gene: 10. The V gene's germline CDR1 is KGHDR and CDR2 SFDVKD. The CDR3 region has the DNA TGTGCCACCAGTGACATACCCCGACAGGGGGCCGCCGGGGAGCTGTTTTTT. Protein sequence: CATSDIPRQGAAGELFF.

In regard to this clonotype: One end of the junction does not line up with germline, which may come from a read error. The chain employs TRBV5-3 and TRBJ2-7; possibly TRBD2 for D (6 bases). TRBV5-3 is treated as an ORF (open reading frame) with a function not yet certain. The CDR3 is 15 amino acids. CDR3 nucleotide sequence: TGTGCCAGCAGCTTTTGGGGGGTCGGTGCCTACGAGCAGTACTTC. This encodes CASSFWGVGAYEQYF.

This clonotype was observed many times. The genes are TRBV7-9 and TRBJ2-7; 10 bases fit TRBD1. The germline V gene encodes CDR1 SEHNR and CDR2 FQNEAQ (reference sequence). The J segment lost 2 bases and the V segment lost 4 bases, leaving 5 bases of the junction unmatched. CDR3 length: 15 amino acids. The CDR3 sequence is CASSSGTGDPYEQYF. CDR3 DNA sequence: TGTGCCAGCAGCTCCGGGACAGGGGACCCCTACGAGCAGTACTTC. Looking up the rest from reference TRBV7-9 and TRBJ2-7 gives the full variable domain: DTGVSQNPRHKITKRGQNVTFRCDPISEHNRLYWYRQTLGQGPEFLTYFQNEAQLEKSRLLSDRFSAERPKGSFSTLEIQRTEQGDSAMYLCASSSGTGDPYEQYFGPGTRLTVT.

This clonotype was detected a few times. The CDR3, as DNA: TGTGCCAGCAGTCCCGCAGGAAGGGGTTCACCCCTCCACTTT. As protein: CASSPAGRGSPLHF. The chain carries TRBV12-3 or TRBV12-4 and TRBJ1-6; TRBD1 is a possible D gene (5 bases). V shed 5 bases and J shed 9 bases, with 14 bases lying between them. There are 14 residues in the CDR3.

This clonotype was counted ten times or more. CDR3 DNA: TGCGCCAGCAGCCTTGGACTGATCTCTGGAAACACCATATATTTT. Its translation is CASSLGLISGNTIYF. The rearrangement links TRBV4-1 to TRBJ1-3; D unresolved. Deletions cut 4 bases from V and 0 bases from J, with 10 bases between. This CDR3 spans 15 amino acids. Germline-derived CDR1 and CDR2 are MGHRA and YSYEKL.

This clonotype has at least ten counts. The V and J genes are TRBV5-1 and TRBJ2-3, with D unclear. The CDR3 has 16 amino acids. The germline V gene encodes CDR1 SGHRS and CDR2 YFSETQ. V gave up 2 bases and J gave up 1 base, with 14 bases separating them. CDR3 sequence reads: CASSFSLMLGTDTQYF. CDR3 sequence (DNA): TGCGCCAGCAGCTTCTCCCTCATGTTAGGCACAGATACGCAGTATTTT. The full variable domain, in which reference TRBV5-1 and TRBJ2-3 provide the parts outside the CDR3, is KAGVTQTPRYLIKTRGQQVTLSCSPISGHRSVSWYQQTPGQGLQFLFEYFSETQRNKGNFPGRFSGRQFSNSRSEMNVSTLELGDSALYLCASSFSLMLGTDTQYFGPGTRLTVL.

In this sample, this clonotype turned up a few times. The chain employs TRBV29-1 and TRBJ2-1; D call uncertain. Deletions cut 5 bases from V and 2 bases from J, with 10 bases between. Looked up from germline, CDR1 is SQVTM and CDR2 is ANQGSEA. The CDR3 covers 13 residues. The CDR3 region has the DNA TGCAGCGTTTACCCAGAACCCTACAATGAGCAGTTCTTC. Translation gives CSVYPEPYNEQFF.

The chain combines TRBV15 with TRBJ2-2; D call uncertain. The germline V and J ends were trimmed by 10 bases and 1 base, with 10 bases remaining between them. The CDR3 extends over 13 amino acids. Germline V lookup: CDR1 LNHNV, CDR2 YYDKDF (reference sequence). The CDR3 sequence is CASGRENTGELFF. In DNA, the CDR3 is TGTGCCAGTGGGCGAGAGAACACCGGGGAGCTGTTTTTT.

The CDR3 loop is CASSWDRKYEQYF. CDR3 DNA: TGTGCCAGCAGTTGGGACAGAAAGTACGAGCAGTACTTC. The chain links TRBV27 to TRBJ2-7, with 7 bases lining up with TRBD1. Germline V gives CDR1 MNHEY, CDR2 SMNVEV (reference sequence). The CDR3 loop spans 13 amino acids. The trim removed 4 bases at V and 4 bases at J, leaving 4 bases unmatched.

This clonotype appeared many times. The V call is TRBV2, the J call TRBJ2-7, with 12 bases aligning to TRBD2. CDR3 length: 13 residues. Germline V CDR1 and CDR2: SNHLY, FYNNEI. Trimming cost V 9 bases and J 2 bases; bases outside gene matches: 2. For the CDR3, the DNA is TGTGCCAGACGACTAGCGGGAGCCTACGAGCAGTACTTC. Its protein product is CARRLAGAYEQYF.

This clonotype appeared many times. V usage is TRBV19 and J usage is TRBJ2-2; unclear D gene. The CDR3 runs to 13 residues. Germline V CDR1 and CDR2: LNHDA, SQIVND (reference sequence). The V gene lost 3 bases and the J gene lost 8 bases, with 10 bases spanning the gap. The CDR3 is CASSMEWSGELFF. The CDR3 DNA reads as TGTGCCAGTAGTATGGAATGGTCAGGGGAGCTGTTTTTT. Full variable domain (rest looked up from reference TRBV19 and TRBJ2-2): DGGITQSPKYLFRKEGQNVTLSCEQNLNHDAMYWYRQDPGQGLRLIYYSQIVNDFQKGDIAEGYSVSREKKESFPLTVTSAQKNPTAFYLCASSMEWSGELFFGEGSRLTVL.

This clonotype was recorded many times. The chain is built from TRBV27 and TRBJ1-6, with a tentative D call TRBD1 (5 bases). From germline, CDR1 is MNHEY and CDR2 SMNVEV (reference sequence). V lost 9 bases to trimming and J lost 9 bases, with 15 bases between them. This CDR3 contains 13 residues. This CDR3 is CASLEGKSSPLHF. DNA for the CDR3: TGTGCCAGTCTCGAGGGGAAGAGTTCACCCCTCCACTTT.

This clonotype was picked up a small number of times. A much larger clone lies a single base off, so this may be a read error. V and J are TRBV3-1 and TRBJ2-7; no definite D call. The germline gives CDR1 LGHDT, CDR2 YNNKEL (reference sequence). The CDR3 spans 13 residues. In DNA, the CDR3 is TGTGCCAGCAGCCCCCTACTCCTTTACGGGCAGTACTTC. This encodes CASSPLLLYGQYF.